The present T cell receptor beta chain was sequenced within a study of blood T cell repertoires in COVID-19. This clone turned up a few times. Recruited during active infection, patients (from Seattle) were subsequently followed longitudinally. This CDR3 is 15 amino acids long. V was pared by 0 bases and J by 0 bases, with 8 bases between. CDR1 is SGHNT, CDR2 YENEEA, per germline. TCRdb's table, derived via immunoSEQ multiplex PCR, lists solely in-frame clones and lacks some. The sample includes about 220,000 clones, approximately 85% seen only once; the top ten take 2% to 3%. This sequence originates from a woman in her sixties or seventies with COVID-19, enrolled during active disease. Sequenced material: peripheral blood. The V and J genes are TRBV11-3 and TRBJ1-1; D not resolved. The CDR3 DNA follows: TGTGCCAGCAGCTTAGATCATGCTATGAACACTGAAGCTTTCTTT. Amino acid sequence: CASSLDHAMNTEAFF.